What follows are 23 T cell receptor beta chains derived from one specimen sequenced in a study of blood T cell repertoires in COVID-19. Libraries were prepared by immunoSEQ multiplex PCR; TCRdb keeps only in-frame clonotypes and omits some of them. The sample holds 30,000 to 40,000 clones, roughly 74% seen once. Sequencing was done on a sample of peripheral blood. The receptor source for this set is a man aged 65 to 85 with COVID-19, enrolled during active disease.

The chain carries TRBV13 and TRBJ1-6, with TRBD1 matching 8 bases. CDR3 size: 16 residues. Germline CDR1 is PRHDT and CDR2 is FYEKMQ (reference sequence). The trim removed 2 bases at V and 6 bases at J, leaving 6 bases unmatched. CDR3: CASSLRQGLGNSPLHF. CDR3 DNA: TGTGCCAGCAGCTTACGACAGGGGCTCGGTAATTCACCCCTCCACTTT.

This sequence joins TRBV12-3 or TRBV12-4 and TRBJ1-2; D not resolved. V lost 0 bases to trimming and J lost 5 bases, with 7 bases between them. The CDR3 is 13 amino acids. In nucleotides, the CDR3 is TGTGCCAGCAGTTTAGCAGAGATTTATGGCTACACCTTC. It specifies CASSLAEIYGYTF.

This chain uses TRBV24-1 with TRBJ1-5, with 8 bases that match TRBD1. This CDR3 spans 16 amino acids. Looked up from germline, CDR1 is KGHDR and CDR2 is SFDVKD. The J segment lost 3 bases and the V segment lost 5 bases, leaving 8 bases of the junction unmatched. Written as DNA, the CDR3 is TGTGCCACCAGTGCCCCGGCAGGGGGCAACAATCAGCCCCAGCATTTT. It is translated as CATSAPAGGNNQPQHF.

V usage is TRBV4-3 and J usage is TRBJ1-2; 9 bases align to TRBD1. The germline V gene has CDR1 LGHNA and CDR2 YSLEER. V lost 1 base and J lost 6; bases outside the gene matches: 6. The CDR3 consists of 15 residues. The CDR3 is CASSQARDREDGYTF. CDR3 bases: TGCGCCAGCAGCCAAGCCCGGGACAGGGAAGATGGCTACACCTTC.

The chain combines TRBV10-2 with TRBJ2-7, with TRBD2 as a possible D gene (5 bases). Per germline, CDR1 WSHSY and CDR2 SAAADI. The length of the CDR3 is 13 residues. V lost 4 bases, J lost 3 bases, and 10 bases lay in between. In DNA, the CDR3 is TGCGCCAGCAGTGTAGGGCGGGTCTACGAGCAGTACTTC. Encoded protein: CASSVGRVYEQYF.

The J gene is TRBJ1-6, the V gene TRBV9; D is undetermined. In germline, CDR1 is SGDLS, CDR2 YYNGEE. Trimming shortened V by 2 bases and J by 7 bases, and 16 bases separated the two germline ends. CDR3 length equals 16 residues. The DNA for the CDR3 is TGTGCCAGCAGCGTCCAAAGGAACCCTAGGAATTCACCCCTCCACTTT. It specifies CASSVQRNPRNSPLHF. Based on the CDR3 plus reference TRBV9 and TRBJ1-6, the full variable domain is DSGVTQTPKHLITATGQRVTLRCSPRSGDLSVYWYQQSLDQGLQFLIQYYNGEERAKGNILERFSAQQFPDLHSELNLSSLELGDSALYFCASSVQRNPRNSPLHFGNGTRLTVT.

The CDR3 protein is CASSLGAGTQGYTF. The CDR3 DNA sequence: TGCGCCAGCAGCTTGGGGGCCGGGACTCAGGGCTACACCTTC. This rearrangement joins TRBV5-1 to TRBJ1-2; D is possibly TRBD1 (5 bases). V lost 0 bases and J 8 bases, leaving 14 bases between the germline ends. The CDR3 totals 14 residues. CDR1 is SGHRS, CDR2 YFSETQ, per germline.

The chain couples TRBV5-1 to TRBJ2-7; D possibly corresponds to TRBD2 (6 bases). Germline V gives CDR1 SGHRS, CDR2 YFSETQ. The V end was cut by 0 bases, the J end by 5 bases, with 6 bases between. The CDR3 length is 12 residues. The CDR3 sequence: CASSLAGDEQYF. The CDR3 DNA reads TGCGCCAGCAGCTTGGCGGGGGACGAGCAGTACTTC.

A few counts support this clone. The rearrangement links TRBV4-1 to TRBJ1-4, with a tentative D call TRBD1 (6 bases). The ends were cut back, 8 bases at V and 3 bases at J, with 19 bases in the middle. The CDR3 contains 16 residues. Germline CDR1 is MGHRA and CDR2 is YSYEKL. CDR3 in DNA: TGCGCCAGCCACTCCGGGACATTTCATCCTAATGAAAAACTGTTTTTT. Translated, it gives CASHSGTFHPNEKLFF.

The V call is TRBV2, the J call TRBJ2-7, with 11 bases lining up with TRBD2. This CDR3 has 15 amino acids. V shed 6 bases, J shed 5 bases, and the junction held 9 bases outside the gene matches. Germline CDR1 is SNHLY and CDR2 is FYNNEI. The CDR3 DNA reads TGTGCCAGCAGGGAAACTAGCGGGAGTATCCACGAGCAGTACTTC. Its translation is CASRETSGSIHEQYF.

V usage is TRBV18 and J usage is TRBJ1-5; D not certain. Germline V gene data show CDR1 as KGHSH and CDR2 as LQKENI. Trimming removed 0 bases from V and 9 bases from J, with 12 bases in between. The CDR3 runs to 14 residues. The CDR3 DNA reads TGTGCCAGCTCACCACCTGGCACCCAAATGCCCCAGCATTTT. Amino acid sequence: CASSPPGTQMPQHF.

CDR3 loop: CASSTGWGAASGRENEQFF. The CDR3 coding sequence is TGTGCCAGCAGCACCGGGTGGGGGGCGGCTAGCGGGAGGGAAAATGAGCAGTTCTTC. The chain carries TRBV9 and TRBJ2-1, with 12 bases matching TRBD2. In germline, CDR1 is SGDLS, CDR2 YYNGEE. The CDR3 is made up of 19 amino acids. V lost 4 bases and J lost 7; bases outside the gene matches: 18.

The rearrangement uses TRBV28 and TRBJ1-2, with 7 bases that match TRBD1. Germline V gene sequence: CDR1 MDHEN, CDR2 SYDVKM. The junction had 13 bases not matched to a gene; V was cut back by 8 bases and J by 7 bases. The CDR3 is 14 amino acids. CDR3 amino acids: CASEKFARGFGYTF. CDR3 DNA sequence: TGTGCCAGCGAGAAGTTTGCCAGGGGGTTTGGCTACACCTTC.

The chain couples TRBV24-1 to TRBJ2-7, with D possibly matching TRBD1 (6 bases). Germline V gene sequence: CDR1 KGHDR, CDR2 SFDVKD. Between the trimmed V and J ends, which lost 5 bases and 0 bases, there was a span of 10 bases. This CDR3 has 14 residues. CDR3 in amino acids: CATSARGSSYEQYF. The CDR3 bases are TGTGCCACCAGTGCCAGGGGTAGCTCCTACGAGCAGTACTTC.

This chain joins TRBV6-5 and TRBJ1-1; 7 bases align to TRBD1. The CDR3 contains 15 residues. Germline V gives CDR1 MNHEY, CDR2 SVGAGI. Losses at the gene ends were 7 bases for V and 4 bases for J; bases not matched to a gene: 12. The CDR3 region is CASTYRTGGATEAFF. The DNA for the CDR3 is TGTGCCAGCACCTATCGGACAGGAGGGGCCACTGAAGCTTTCTTT.

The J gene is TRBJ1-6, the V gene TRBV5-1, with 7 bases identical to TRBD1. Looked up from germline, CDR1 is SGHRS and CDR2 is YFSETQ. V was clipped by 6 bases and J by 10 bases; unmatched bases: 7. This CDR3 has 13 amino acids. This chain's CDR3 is CASKGALDSPLHF. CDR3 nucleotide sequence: TGCGCCAGCAAGGGGGCACTCGACTCACCCCTCCACTTT.

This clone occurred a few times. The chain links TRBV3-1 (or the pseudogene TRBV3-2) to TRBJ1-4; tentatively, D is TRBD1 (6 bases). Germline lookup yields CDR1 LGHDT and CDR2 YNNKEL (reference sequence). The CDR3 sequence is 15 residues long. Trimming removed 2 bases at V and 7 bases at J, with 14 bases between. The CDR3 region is CASSQFVVQGEKLFF. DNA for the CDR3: TGTGCCAGCAGCCAATTCGTTGTACAGGGTGAAAAACTGTTTTTT.

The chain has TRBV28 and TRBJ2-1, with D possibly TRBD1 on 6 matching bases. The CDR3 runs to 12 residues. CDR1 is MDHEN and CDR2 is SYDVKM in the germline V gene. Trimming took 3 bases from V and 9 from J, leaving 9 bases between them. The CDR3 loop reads CASSFRGREQFF. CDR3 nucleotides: TGTGCCAGCAGTTTCAGGGGTCGTGAGCAGTTCTTC.

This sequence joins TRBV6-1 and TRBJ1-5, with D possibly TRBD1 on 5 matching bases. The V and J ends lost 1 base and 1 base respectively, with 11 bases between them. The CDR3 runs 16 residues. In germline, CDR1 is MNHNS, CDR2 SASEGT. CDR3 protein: CASSEDWGLSNQPQHF. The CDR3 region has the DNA TGTGCCAGCAGTGAAGATTGGGGCCTAAGCAATCAGCCCCAGCATTTT.

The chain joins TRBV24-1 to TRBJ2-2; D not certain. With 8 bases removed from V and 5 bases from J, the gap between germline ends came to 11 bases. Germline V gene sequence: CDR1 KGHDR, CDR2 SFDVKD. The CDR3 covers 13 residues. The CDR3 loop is CATNGWATGELFF. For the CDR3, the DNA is TGTGCCACCAACGGATGGGCAACCGGGGAGCTGTTTTTT.

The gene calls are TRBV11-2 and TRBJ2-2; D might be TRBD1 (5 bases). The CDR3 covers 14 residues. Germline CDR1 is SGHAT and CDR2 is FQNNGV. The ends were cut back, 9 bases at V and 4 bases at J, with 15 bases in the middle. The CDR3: CASRTPRGTGELFF. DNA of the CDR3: TGTGCCAGTCGGACACCACGAGGCACCGGGGAGCTGTTTTTT.

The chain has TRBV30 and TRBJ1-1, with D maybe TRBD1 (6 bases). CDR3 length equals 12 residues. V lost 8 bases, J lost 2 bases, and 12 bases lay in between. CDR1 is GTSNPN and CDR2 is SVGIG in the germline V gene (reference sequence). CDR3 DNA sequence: TGTGCCCACACAGGGAAAAACACTGAAGCTTTCTTT. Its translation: CAHTGKNTEAFF.

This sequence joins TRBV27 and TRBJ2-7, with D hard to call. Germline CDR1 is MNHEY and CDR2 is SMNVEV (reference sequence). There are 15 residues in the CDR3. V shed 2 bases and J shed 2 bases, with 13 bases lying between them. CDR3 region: CASSLVREIPYEQYF. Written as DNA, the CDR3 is TGTGCCAGCAGTTTAGTTCGAGAAATCCCCTACGAGCAGTACTTC.